The source of this T cell receptor beta chain is a study of CXCR3-negative and CXCR3-positive naive CD8 T cells. Whole-study results and caveats: In CXCR3-positive naive cells, the TRB CDR3s were more hydrophobic than in CXCR3-negative naive cells. Memory CD8+ T cell repertoires were far less diverse than both naive subsets. Whereas memory cells differed, naive CXCR3-negative and CXCR3-positive cells shared similar TRBV-TRBJ usage.

The TRB cDNA libraries were prepared by 5' RACE with UMI labels. TCRdb re-called the 5' RACE reads; one entry per CDR3 protein, DNA not given. There are approximately 140,000 distinct CDR3 sequences in the sample, with over 0.25% held by the top ten. This CDR3 is 13 amino acids long. The germline CDR1 and CDR2 sequences are MDHEN and SYDVKM. On this clonotype: Its matching antigen is unknown.

J is TRBJ2-7 and V is TRBV28; there is no DNA to check the TCRdb D call of TRBD1. Sequenced material: naive CXCR3+ CD8+ T cells from blood. Subset here: CD45RO-CCR7+CD27+CD95- naive CD8+ T cells expressing CXCR3 (TNR3+). This TCR came from a human donor in good health. Some clones in this sample may be carry-over from other donors' samples. CDR3 amino acids: CASSRIDRPEQYF.